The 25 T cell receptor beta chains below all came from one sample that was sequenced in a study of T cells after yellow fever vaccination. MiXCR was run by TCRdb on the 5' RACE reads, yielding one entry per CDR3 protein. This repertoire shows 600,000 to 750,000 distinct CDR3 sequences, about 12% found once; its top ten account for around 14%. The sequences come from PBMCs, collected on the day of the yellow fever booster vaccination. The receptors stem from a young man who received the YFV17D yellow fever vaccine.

This CDR3 reads CASSQGGSGSSYNEQFF. CDR3 nucleotide sequence: TGCGCCAGCAGCCAAGGCGGGAGCGGCAGCTCCTACAATGAGCAGTTCTTC. The chain employs TRBV4-3 and TRBJ2-1, with 7 bases fitting TRBD2. Germline-derived CDR1 and CDR2 are LGHNA and YSLEER. Trimming cost V 1 base and J 0 bases; bases outside gene matches: 6. The CDR3 length is 17 residues.

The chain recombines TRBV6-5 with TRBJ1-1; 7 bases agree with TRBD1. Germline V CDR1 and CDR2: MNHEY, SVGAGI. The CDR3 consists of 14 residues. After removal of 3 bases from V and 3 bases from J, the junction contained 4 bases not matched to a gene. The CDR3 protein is CASSYIQGYTEAFF. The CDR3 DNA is TGTGCCAGCAGTTATATACAGGGGTACACTGAAGCTTTCTTT.

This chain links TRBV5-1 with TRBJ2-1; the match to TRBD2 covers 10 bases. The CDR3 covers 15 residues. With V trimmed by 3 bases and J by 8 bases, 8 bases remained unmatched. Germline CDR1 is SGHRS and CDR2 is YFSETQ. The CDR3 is CASSSRLAGAYEQFF. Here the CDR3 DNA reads TGCGCCAGCAGCTCTCGGCTAGCGGGAGCTTATGAGCAGTTCTTC.

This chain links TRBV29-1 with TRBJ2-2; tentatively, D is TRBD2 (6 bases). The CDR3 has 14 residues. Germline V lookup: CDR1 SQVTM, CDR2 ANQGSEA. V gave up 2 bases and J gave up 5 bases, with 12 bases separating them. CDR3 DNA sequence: TGCAGCGTTGAAAGGGGAGGAGATACCGGGGAGCTGTTTTTT. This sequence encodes CSVERGGDTGELFF.

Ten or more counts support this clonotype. CDR3 sequence: CASSLYSSGYTF. CDR3 DNA: TGTGCCAGCAGCTTGTATAGTAGTGGCTACACCTTC. This sequence joins TRBV11-2 and TRBJ1-2; D is unresolved. V dropped 3 bases and J dropped 7 bases, with 9 bases sitting between them. Germline lookup yields CDR1 SGHAT and CDR2 FQNNGV. This CDR3 spans 12 amino acids.

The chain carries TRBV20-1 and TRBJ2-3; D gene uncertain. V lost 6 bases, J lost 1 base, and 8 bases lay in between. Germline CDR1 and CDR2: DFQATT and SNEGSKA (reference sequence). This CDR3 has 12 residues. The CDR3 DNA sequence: TGCAGTGCACGGACGGGCACAGATACGCAGTATTTT. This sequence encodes CSARTGTDTQYF.

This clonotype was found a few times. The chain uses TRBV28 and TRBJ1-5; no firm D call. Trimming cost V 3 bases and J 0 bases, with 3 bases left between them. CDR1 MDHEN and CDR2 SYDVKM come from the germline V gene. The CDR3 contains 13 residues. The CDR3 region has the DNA TGTGCCAGCAGTTTTGCTAGCAATCAGCCCCAGCATTTT. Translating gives CASSFASNQPQHF.

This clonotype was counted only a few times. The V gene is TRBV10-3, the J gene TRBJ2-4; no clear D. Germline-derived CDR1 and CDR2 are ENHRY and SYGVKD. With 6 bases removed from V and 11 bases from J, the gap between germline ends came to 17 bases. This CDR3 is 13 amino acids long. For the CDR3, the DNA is TGTGCCATCAGCCCCTCTAAGTTGGAAGTTCAGTACTTC. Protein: CAISPSKLEVQYF.

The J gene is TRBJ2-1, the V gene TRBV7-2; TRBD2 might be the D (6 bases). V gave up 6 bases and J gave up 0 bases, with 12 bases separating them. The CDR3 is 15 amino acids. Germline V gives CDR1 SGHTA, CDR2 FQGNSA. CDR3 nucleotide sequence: TGTGCCAGCAGGGTAGCGGCGAGCTCCTACAATGAGCAGTTCTTC. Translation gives CASRVAASSYNEQFF.

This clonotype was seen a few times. The CDR3 DNA sequence: TGTGCCAGCAGCCAAGGGAGGCCCAAGCAGTATTTT. Encoded protein: CASSQGRPKQYF. The chain recombines TRBV3-1 with TRBJ2-3, with TRBD2 as a possible D gene (5 bases). V lost 1 base to trimming and J lost 11 bases, with 10 bases between them. Germline assignment: CDR1 LGHDT and CDR2 YNNKEL (reference sequence). The CDR3 runs 12 residues.

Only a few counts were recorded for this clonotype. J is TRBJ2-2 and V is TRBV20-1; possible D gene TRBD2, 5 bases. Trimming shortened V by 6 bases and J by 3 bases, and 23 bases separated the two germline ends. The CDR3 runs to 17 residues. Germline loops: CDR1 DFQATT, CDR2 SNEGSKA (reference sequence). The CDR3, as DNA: TGCAGTGCAAGAAAGGCCCGAGGGCCATTCGACACCGGGGAGCTGTTTTTT. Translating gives CSARKARGPFDTGELFF.

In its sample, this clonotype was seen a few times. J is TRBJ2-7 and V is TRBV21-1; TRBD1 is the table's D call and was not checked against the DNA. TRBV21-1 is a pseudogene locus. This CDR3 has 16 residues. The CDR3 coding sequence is TGTGCCAGCAGCAAAGGGTGCAGGGCATTTCACTACGAGCAGTACTTC. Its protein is CASSKGCRAFHYEQYF.

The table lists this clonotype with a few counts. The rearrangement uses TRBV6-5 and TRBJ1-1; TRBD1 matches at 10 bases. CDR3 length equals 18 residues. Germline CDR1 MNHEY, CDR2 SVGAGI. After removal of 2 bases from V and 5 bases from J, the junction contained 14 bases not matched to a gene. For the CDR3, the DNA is TGTGCCAGCAGTTACCGGTTAACGGGACAGGGGCGAGGGACTGAAGCTTTCTTT. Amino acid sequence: CASSYRLTGQGRGTEAFF.

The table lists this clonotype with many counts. CDR3 residues: CASSSGTGTYEQYF. For the CDR3, the DNA is TGTGCCAGCAGCTCCGGGACGGGGACCTACGAGCAGTACTTC. The chain combines TRBV7-2 with TRBJ2-7, with D perhaps TRBD1 or TRBD2 (5 bases each). Between the trimmed V and J ends, which lost 4 bases and 2 bases, there was a span of 12 bases. CDR3 length: 14 amino acids. Germline CDR1 SGHTA, CDR2 FQGNSA.

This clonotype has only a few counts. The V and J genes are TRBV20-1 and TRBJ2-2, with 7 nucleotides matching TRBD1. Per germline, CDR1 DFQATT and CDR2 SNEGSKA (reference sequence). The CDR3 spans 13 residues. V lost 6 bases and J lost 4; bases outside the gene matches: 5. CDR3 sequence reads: CSALAGGTGELFF. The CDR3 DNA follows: TGCAGTGCGCTTGCAGGGGGCACCGGGGAGCTGTTTTTT.

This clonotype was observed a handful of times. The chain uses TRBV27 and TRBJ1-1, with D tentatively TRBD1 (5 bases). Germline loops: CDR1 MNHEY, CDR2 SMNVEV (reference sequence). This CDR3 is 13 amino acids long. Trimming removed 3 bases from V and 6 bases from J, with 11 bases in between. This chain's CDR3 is CASSFGTSAEAFF. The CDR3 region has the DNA TGTGCCAGCAGTTTCGGGACGAGCGCTGAAGCTTTCTTT.

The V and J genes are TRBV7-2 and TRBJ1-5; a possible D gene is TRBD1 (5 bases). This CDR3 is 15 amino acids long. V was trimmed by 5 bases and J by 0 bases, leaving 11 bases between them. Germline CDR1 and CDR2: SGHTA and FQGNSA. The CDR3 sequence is CASSLDSFSNQPQHF. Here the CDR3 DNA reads TGTGCCAGCAGCCTAGACAGTTTTAGCAATCAGCCCCAGCATTTT. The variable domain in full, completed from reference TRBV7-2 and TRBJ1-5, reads GAGVSQSPSNKVTEKGKDVELRCDPISGHTALYWYRQSLGQGLEFLIYFQGNSAPDKSGLPSDRFSAERTGGSVSTLTIQRTQQEDSAVYLCASSLDSFSNQPQHFGDGTRLSIL.

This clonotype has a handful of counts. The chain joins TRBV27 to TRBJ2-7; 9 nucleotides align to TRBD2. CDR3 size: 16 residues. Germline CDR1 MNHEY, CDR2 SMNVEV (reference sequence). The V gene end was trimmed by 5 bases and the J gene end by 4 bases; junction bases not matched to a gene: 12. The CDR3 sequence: CASSPLTSGSGYEQYF. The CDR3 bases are TGTGCCAGCAGTCCACTCACTAGCGGGTCTGGGTACGAGCAGTACTTC.

As DNA, the CDR3 is TGTGCCAGCAGTTTAAGCGGTGCGGGGTTTGAGACCCAGTACTTC. Its translation: CASSLSGAGFETQYF. The V call is TRBV28, the J call TRBJ2-5, with TRBD2 as a possible D gene (6 bases). V dropped 2 bases and J dropped 5 bases, with 15 bases sitting between them. CDR3 length: 15 residues. CDR1 is MDHEN and CDR2 is SYDVKM in the germline V gene. The full variable domain, with the rest looked up from reference TRBV28 and TRBJ2-5, is DVKVTQSSRYLVKRTGEKVFLECVQDMDHENMFWYRQDPGLGLRLIYFSYDVKMKEKGDIPEGYSVSREKKERFSLILESASTNQTSMYLCASSLSGAGFETQYFGPGTRLLVL.

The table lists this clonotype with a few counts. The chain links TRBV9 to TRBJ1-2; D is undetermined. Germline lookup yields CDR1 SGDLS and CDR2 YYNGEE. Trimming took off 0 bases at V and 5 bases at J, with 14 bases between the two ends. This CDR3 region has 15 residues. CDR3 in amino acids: CASSVGAMGLYGYTF. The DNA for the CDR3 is TGTGCCAGCAGCGTAGGGGCGATGGGGTTGTATGGCTACACCTTC.

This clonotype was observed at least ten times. CDR3 in DNA: TGCAGCGTTGGTAGCGGTACGAACACCGGGGAGCTGTTTTTT. Translated: CSVGSGTNTGELFF. The V call is TRBV29-1, the J call TRBJ2-2; D perhaps matches TRBD2 (6 bases). V was pared by 4 bases and J by 0 bases, with 9 bases between. The CDR3 is 14 amino acids. CDR1 and CDR2 from the germline V gene are SQVTM and ANQGSEA.

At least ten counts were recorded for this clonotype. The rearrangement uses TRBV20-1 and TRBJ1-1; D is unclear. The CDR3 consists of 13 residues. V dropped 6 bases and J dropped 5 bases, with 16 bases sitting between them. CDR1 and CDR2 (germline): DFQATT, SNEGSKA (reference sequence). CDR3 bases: TGCAGTGCGACCCCCCTGGGTCGGACTGAAGCTTTCTTT. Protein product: CSATPLGRTEAFF.

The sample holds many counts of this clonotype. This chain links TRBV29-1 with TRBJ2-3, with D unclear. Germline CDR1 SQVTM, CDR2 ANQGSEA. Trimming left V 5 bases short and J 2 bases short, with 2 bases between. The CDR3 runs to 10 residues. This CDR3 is CSVHTDTQYF. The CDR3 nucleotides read TGCAGCGTTCACACAGATACGCAGTATTTT.

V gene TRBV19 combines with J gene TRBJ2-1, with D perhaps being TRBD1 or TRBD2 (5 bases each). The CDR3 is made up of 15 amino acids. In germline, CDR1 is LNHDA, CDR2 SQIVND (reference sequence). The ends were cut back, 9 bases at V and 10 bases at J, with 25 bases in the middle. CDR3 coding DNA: TGTGCCAGCACCGCAGGGAGCGGACTTTTCGGAGAGCAGTTCTTC. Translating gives CASTAGSGLFGEQFF.

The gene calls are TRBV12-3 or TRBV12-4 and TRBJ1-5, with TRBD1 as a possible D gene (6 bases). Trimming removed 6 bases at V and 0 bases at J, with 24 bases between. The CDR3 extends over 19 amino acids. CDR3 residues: CASRRTGALGGYSNQPQHF. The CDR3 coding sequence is TGTGCCAGCAGGCGCACCGGGGCCCTAGGGGGATATAGCAATCAGCCCCAGCATTTT.